The clone carrying this TCR beta chain is a singleton in its sample. Measured with immunoSEQ multiplex PCR; TCRdb has only the in-frame clones, and not every one. The table shows roughly 1,500,000 clones, with 98% to 99% occurring only once. The data originate from a study of shared clonotypes between healthy human individuals. This receptor was obtained from a man in his thirties or forties in good health. What was sequenced was naive CD4+ T cells sorted from blood. Subset specified: CD45RA+ positively selected.

CDR3 DNA sequence: TGCGCCAGCAGCCAAGACCCGAACCGCAATCAGCCCCAGCATTTT. Protein: CASSQDPNRNQPQHF. This chain joins TRBV4-3 and TRBJ1-5, with D hard to call. Trimming pared 0 bases from V and 2 bases from J, leaving 8 bases between. Germline V CDR1 and CDR2: LGHNA, YSLEER. The CDR3 is 15 amino acids.